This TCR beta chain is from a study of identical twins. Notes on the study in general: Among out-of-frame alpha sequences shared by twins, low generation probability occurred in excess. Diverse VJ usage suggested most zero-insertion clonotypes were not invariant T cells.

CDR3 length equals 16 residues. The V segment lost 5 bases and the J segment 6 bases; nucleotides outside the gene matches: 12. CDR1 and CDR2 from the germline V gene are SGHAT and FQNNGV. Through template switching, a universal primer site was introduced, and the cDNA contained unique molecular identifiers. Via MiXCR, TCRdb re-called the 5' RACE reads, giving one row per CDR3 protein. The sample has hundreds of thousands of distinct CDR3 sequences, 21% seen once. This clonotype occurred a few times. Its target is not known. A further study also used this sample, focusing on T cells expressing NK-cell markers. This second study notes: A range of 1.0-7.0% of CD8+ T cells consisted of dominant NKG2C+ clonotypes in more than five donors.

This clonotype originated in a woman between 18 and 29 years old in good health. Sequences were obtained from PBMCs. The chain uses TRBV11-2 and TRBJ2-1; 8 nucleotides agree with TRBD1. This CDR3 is CASSQGGQGRGNEQFF. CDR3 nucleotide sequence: TGTGCCAGCAGCCAAGGTGGACAGGGACGAGGCAATGAGCAGTTCTTC. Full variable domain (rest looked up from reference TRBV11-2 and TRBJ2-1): EAGVAQSPRYKIIEKRQSVAFWCNPISGHATLYWYQQILGQGPKLLIQFQNNGVVDDSQLPKDRFSAERLKGVDSTLKIQPAKLEDSAVYLCASSQGGQGRGNEQFFGPGTRLTVL.